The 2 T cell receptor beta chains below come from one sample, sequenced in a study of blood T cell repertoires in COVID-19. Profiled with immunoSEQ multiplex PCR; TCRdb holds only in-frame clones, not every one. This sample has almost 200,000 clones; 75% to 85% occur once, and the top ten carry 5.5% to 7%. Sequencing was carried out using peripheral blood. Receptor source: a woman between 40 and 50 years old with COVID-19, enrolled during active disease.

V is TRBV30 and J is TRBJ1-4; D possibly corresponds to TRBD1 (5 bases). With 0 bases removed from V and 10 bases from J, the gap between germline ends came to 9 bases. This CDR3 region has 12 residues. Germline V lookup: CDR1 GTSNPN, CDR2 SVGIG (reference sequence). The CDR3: CAWSVRAGKLFF. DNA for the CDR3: TGTGCCTGGAGTGTCAGGGCAGGAAAACTGTTTTTT. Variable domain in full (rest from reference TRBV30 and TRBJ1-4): SQTIHQWPATLVQPVGSPLSLECTVEGTSNPNLYWYRQAAGRGLQLLFYSVGIGQISSEVPQNLSASRPQDRQFILSSKKLLLSDSGFYLCAWSVRAGKLFFGSGTQLSVL.

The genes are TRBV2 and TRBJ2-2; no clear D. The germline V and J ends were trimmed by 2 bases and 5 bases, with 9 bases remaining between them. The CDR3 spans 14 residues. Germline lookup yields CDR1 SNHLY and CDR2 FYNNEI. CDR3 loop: CASSEIRSTGELFF. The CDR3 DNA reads TGTGCCAGCAGTGAAATCAGGTCAACCGGGGAGCTGTTTTTT.